These 13 T cell receptor beta chains were sequenced from one sample in a study of regulatory T cells in long-lasting Graves disease. Assembly of TCR beta libraries relied on iRepertoire HTBI primers together with Arm-PCR of CDR3 regions. TCRdb re-called the multiplex PCR reads with MiXCR, one entry per CDR3 protein. Among approximately 310,000 distinct CDR3 sequences listed, over 15% were seen once. The time point is: newly diagnosed GD, antithyroid drugs for less than 3 months. From RNA extracted from PBMCs, the TCR library was made. Here the sequenced sample was peripheral blood mononuclear cells (PBMCs), taken at new diagnosis, from a patient treated with antithyroid drugs. The receptors shown here come from a female donor with Graves disease.

This clonotype was seen many times. The V and J genes are TRBV19 and TRBJ2-7, with TRBD1 identical over 8 bases. Germline V CDR1 and CDR2: LNHDA, SQIVND (reference sequence). The CDR3 has 14 residues. V lost 3 bases to trimming and J lost 0 bases; unmatched junction nucleotides: 1. CDR3 in DNA: TGTGCCAGTAGTATCCAGGGGGCCTCCTACGAGCAGTACTTC. Amino acids: CASSIQGASYEQYF.

This clonotype occurred many times. The chain has TRBV12-3 or TRBV12-4 and TRBJ2-3, with TRBD2 matching 14 bases. The CDR3 is 20 residues long. Unmatched junction bases numbered 16, after V lost 5 bases and J lost 3 bases. The CDR3 DNA is TGTGCCAGCAGTCCAAGTCCCGGGACGGGACTAGCGGGAGCAACAGATACGCAGTATTTT. Amino acids: CASSPSPGTGLAGATDTQYF.

This clonotype was detected ten times or more. The chain couples TRBV28 to TRBJ2-5; 8 bases map to TRBD2. Germline values: CDR1 MDHEN, CDR2 SYDVKM. This CDR3 region has 14 residues. V shed 3 bases and J 4 bases; nucleotides not matched to a gene: 4. This CDR3 reads CASSFQRELETQYF. DNA for the CDR3: TGTGCCAGCAGTTTTCAGCGGGAGCTAGAGACCCAGTACTTC.

There are a few counts of this clonotype. CDR3 sequence reads: CASRTTGSSYNEQFF. As DNA, the CDR3 is TGTGCCAGTAGAACAACAGGGAGCTCCTACAATGAGCAGTTCTTC. The V and J genes are TRBV19 and TRBJ2-1; TRBD1 might be the D (6 bases). Germline CDR1 LNHDA, CDR2 SQIVND (reference sequence). Between the trimmed V and J ends, which lost 6 bases and 0 bases, there was a span of 12 bases. The CDR3 runs to 15 residues.

The rearrangement links TRBV7-2 to TRBJ2-3; no clear D gene. The CDR3 is made up of 13 amino acids. The germline V gene has CDR1 SGHTA and CDR2 FQGNSA. Trimming left V 5 bases short and J 5 bases short, with 11 bases between. The CDR3 reads CASSQTSGDTQYF. CDR3 DNA: TGTGCCAGCAGCCAGACCTCGGGAGATACGCAGTATTTT.

The chain couples TRBV19 to TRBJ1-5; 9 nucleotides agree with TRBD1. The CDR3 has 15 amino acids. Unmatched junction bases numbered 9, after V lost 5 bases and J lost 7 bases. The V gene's germline CDR1 is LNHDA and CDR2 SQIVND (reference sequence). The CDR3 nucleotides are TGTGCCAGTAGTCATACAGGGGGCGTGGGCCAGCCCCAGCATTTT. It is translated as CASSHTGGVGQPQHF.

V and J are TRBV12-5 and TRBJ2-4, with unresolved D. This CDR3 has 13 residues. The germline gives CDR1 LGHNT, CDR2 FRNRAP. Between the trimmed V and J ends, which lost 5 bases and 1 base, there was a span of 6 bases. Here the CDR3 DNA reads TGTGCTAGTGGTAATGCGGCCAAAAACATTCAGTACTTC. Translating it yields CASGNAAKNIQYF.

This clonotype was seen ten or more times. J is TRBJ2-7 and V is TRBV28; 13 bases align to TRBD2. Germline V CDR1 and CDR2: MDHEN, SYDVKM. The CDR3 extends over 15 amino acids. Trimming took 4 bases from V and 7 from J; bases not matched to a gene: 7. CDR3 coding DNA: TGTGCCAGCAGTTCCGGGACTAGCGGGACTGGTGAGCAGTACTTC. Amino acid sequence: CASSSGTSGTGEQYF. Supplemented by reference TRBV28 and TRBJ2-7, the full variable domain reads DVKVTQSSRYLVKRTGEKVFLECVQDMDHENMFWYRQDPGLGLRLIYFSYDVKMKEKGDIPEGYSVSREKKERFSLILESASTNQTSMYLCASSSGTSGTGEQYFGPGTRLTVT.

This clonotype was counted once. The chain carries TRBV5-1 and TRBJ2-7, with 10 nucleotides matching TRBD2. Per the germline V gene, CDR1 is SGHRS and CDR2 is YFSETQ. The V and J ends lost 2 bases and 0 bases, in that order; junction bases with no gene match: 5. This CDR3 contains 16 residues. The CDR3 region is CASSFLAGGISYEQYF. The CDR3 coding sequence is TGCGCCAGCAGCTTTTTAGCGGGAGGCATCTCCTACGAGCAGTACTTC.

This clonotype was observed many times. J is TRBJ2-3 and V is TRBV7-3; D ambiguous. The CDR3 totals 15 residues. The V gene lost 4 bases and the J gene lost 0 bases, with 11 bases spanning the gap. Germline CDR1 reads SGHTA; CDR2 reads FQGTGA. CDR3 amino acids: CASSSDAASTDTQYF. DNA of the CDR3: TGTGCCAGCAGCTCCGACGCTGCTAGCACAGATACGCAGTATTTT.

Remarks on this clonotype: Compared with germline, one end of the junction differs, possibly owing to a read error. V usage is TRBV9 and J usage is TRBJ2-5, with 10 bases matching TRBD1. CDR3 length: 14 residues. Germline CDR1 is SGDLS and CDR2 is YYNGEE. For the CDR3, the DNA is TGCGCCAGCAGCTCGGACAGGGGGGAAGGGACCCAGTACTTC. Its protein product is CASSSDRGEGTQYF.

As regards this clonotype: A much larger clone sits a single nucleotide away, making a read error possible. This CDR3 is CSARDRGTSGTKYF. CDR3 sequence (DNA): TGCAGTGCTAGGGACAGGGGTACTAGCGGGACGAAGTATTTT. This chain connects TRBV20-1 to TRBJ2-3; a possible D gene is TRBD2 (10 bases). The length of the CDR3 is 14 residues. Germline CDR1 reads DFQATT; CDR2 reads SNEGSKA (reference sequence). With 3 bases removed from V and 13 bases from J, the gap between germline ends came to 23 bases.

This clonotype has only a few counts. This may be a read error, as it is one base from a much larger clone. The CDR3 spells CARSYQGGETQYF. DNA for the CDR3: TGTGCCCGCAGTTACCAGGGGGGGGAGACCCAGTACTTC. The gene calls are TRBV6-2 or TRBV6-3 and TRBJ2-3; D may match TRBD1 or TRBD2 (7 bases each). The DNA end is more similar to TRBJ2-5, so the J call may be wrong. CDR3 size: 13 residues. CDR1 and CDR2 (germline): MNHEY, SVGEGT.